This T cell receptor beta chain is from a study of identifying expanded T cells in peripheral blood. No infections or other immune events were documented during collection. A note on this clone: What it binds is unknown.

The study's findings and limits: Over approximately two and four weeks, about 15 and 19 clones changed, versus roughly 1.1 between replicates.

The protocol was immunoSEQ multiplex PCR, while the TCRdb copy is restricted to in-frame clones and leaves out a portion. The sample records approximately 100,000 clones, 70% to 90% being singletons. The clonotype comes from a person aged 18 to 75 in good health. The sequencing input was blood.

In DNA, the CDR3 is TGTGCCAGCAGCGTAGGGGGGGCGATTAATGAAAAACTGTTTTTT. It encodes CASSVGGAINEKLFF. This chain connects TRBV9 to TRBJ1-4; weak D call: TRBD1 (6 bases). This CDR3 has 15 amino acids. The ends were cut back, 0 bases at V and 4 bases at J, with 10 bases in the middle. Germline V gives CDR1 SGDLS, CDR2 YYNGEE.